Listed below are T cell receptor beta chains from one sample, sequenced in a study of OX40 agonist ivuxolimab in advanced cancers. Assay used: immunoSEQ multiplex PCR; TCRdb lists only in-frame clones, some missing. The table lists around 13,000 clones, about 76% of them singletons. This specimen consisted of CD4+ or CD8+ T cells sorted from blood, obtained in a trial of the OX40 agonist ivuxolimab. Receptors originate from an adult with an advanced solid tumor such as melanoma, head and neck, liver or kidney cancer. The CDR3 runs from the conserved cysteine through the conserved F or W. Each record gives: D gene, J gene, clone size, V gene, CDR3 protein, CDR3 DNA. A D gene is named only where the DNA matches it firmly. The size of a clone is reported for some rows only, either as once, few or many, or as a class for expanded clones.

TRBD1 TRBJ2-3 . TRBV5-1 CASSDRAVPDTQYF TGCGCCAGCAGTGACAGGGCGGTTCCAGATACGCAGTATTTT
. TRBJ1-1 few TRBV6-5 CASSQGYTEAFF TGTGCCAGCAGTCAAGGATACACTGAAGCTTTCTTT
. TRBJ1-1 . TRBV6-5 CASRRGTEAFF TGTGCCAGCAGGAGGGGCACTGAAGCTTTCTTT
. TRBJ1-1 few TRBV7-3 CASSPGIMNTEAFF TGTGCCAGCAGCCCGGGGATCATGAACACTGAAGCTTTCTTT
. TRBJ2-4 large TRBV28 CASSQRGGSKNIQYF TGTGCCAGCAGCCAAAGGGGGGGGTCCAAAAACATTCAGTACTTC
TRBD1 TRBJ2-6 few TRBV19 CASSITGGSGANVLTF TGTGCCAGTAGTATTACAGGGGGATCTGGGGCCAACGTCCTGACTTTC
. TRBJ2-1 . TRBV7-9 CASSLVPFWTPWGEQFF TGTGCCAGCAGCTTAGTCCCGTTCTGGACCCCCTGGGGTGAGCAGTTCTTC
TRBD2 TRBJ2-3 . TRBV6-1 CASREASGRPDTQYF TGTGCCAGCAGGGAGGCTAGCGGGCGACCAGATACGCAGTATTTT
TRBD1 TRBJ1-2 . TRBV28 CASSSPQGAEDGYTF TGTGCCAGCAGTTCACCACAGGGGGCCGAAGATGGCTACACCTTC
. TRBJ1-6 . TRBV27 CASRIGTLGFPLHF TGTGCCAGCAGGATCGGGACACTAGGTTTTCCCCTCCACTTT
. TRBJ1-5 . TRBV30 CAWSVLGTENQPQHF TGTGCCTGGAGTGTACTGGGTACAGAAAATCAGCCCCAGCATTTT
. TRBJ1-4 few TRBV6-1 CASSDRIATNEKLFF TGTGCCAGCAGCGACAGGATTGCAACTAATGAAAAACTGTTTTTT
. TRBJ2-5 once TRBV23-1 CATPSEETQYF TGCGCCACTCCCTCTGAGGAGACCCAGTACTTC
. TRBJ1-3 . TRBV7-9 CASLRPGLGNTIYF TGTGCCAGCTTACGACCGGGTTTAGGAAACACCATATATTTT